This entry describes one T cell receptor beta chain. Antigen specificity is unknown. This table comes from immunoSEQ multiplex PCR, and its TCRdb copy is limited to in-frame clones, with some not included. The sample contains around 76,000 clones, just over 90% of which appear only once. The data are from a study of resident and recirculating memory T cells in vitiligo. Study-wide findings and caveats: Non-conserved TCRs across sites and patients suggested distinct clones per lesion. No unique dominant TCR clone was found in vitiligo lesions.

Stable vitiligo meant no lesion change over the previous 6 months. Losses at the gene ends were 5 bases for V and 6 bases for J; bases not matched to a gene: 5. The CDR3 is 14 residues long. Germline CDR1 is SGHTA and CDR2 is FQGNSA. The chain couples TRBV7-2 to TRBJ1-5, with 9 nucleotides matching TRBD1. This receptor was obtained from a male donor with vitiligo. Specimen: blood. The CDR3 DNA is TGTGCCAGCAGCCGTGGGGGACAGGGTCAGCCCCAGCATTTT. It yields the protein CASSRGGQGQPQHF.